Each of the 16 T cell receptor beta chains below was sequenced from the same sample in a study of CD8 T cells in Susac syndrome. RNA, at about 0.45 to 1 ug, was reverse transcribed with random hexamers. TCRdb ran MiXCR on the immunoSEQ multiplex PCR reads and lists one entry per CDR3 protein. Of 150,000 to 190,000 distinct CDR3 sequences in the sample, nearly 97% were seen once. Sequencing was performed on CD8+ T cells from PBMCs. These receptors were obtained from a human donor with multiple sclerosis.

The chain uses TRBV27 and TRBJ2-3, with D unclear. V was trimmed by 6 bases and J by 5 bases, leaving 12 bases between them. CDR3 size: 13 residues. CDR1 MNHEY and CDR2 SMNVEV come from the germline V gene (reference sequence). CDR3 coding DNA: TGTGCCAGCAGCACCTCTGCTTTAGATACGCAGTATTTT. This sequence encodes CASSTSALDTQYF.

This chain joins TRBV29-1 and TRBJ1-1; D might be TRBD1 (5 bases). The CDR3 totals 11 residues. The germline V gene encodes CDR1 SQVTM and CDR2 ANQGSEA. Trimming took off 7 bases at V and 7 bases at J, with 13 bases between the two ends. Here the CDR3 DNA reads TGCAGCGCATCAGGGACCATTGAAGCTTTCTTT. This translates into CSASGTIEAFF. The variable domain in full, with the rest retrieved from reference TRBV29-1 and TRBJ1-1, is SAVISQKPSRDICQRGTSLTIQCQVDSQVTMMFWYRQQPGQSLTLIATANQGSEATYESGFVIDKFPISRPNLTFSTLTVSNMSPEDSSIYLCSASGTIEAFFGQGTRLTVV.

The CDR3 loop reads CSASQPGPETQYF. In nucleotides, the CDR3 is TGCAGTGCTAGTCAACCGGGACCAGAGACCCAGTACTTC. The rearrangement links TRBV20-1 to TRBJ2-5, with D tentatively TRBD1 or TRBD2 (5 bases each). The V end was cut by 3 bases, the J end by 4 bases, with 12 bases between. This CDR3 has 13 residues. The germline V gene has CDR1 DFQATT and CDR2 SNEGSKA (reference sequence).

V and J are TRBV12-5 and TRBJ2-1; the D is unclear. CDR1 is LGHNT and CDR2 is FRNRAP in the germline V gene. The CDR3 loop spans 12 amino acids. V shed 1 base and J shed 5 bases, with 3 bases lying between them. CDR3 sequence reads: CASGLGDNEQFF. As DNA, the CDR3 is TGTGCTAGTGGTTTGGGTGACAATGAGCAGTTCTTC.

V gene TRBV7-9 combines with J gene TRBJ1-3; no definite D call. The V and J ends lost 5 bases and 2 bases respectively, with 4 bases between them. This CDR3 is 12 amino acids long. Germline V gene data show CDR1 as SEHNR and CDR2 as FQNEAQ (reference sequence). The CDR3 region has the DNA TGTGCCAGCAGCGGGGCTGGAAACACCATATATTTT. This translates into CASSGAGNTIYF. Looking up the rest from reference TRBV7-9 and TRBJ1-3 gives the full variable domain: DTGVSQNPRHKITKRGQNVTFRCDPISEHNRLYWYRQTLGQGPEFLTYFQNEAQLEKSRLLSDRFSAERPKGSFSTLEIQRTEQGDSAMYLCASSGAGNTIYFGEGSWLTVV.

V usage is TRBV9 and J usage is TRBJ2-5, with 14 bases identical to TRBD2. V lost 3 bases to trimming and J lost 1 base; unmatched junction nucleotides: 14. This CDR3 is built from 20 residues. CDR1 and CDR2 from the germline V gene are SGDLS and YYNGEE. Here the CDR3 reads CASSASGHLGLAGVQETQYF. In DNA form, the CDR3 reads TGTGCCAGCAGCGCCTCAGGACACTTGGGACTAGCGGGGGTCCAAGAGACCCAGTACTTC.

The chain employs TRBV28 and TRBJ1-2, with D unclear. CDR1 is MDHEN, CDR2 SYDVKM, per germline. The CDR3 covers 14 residues. V lost 4 bases and J lost 6, with 15 bases in between. CDR3 residues: CASSSLGRSDGYTF. CDR3 coding DNA: TGTGCCAGCAGTTCCCTCGGCAGGTCAGATGGCTACACCTTC.

The gene calls are TRBV20-1 and TRBJ2-1; D gene uncertain. Trimming cost V 1 base and J 9 bases, with 4 bases left between them. CDR1 is DFQATT and CDR2 is SNEGSKA in the germline V gene (reference sequence). The length of the CDR3 is 10 residues. CDR3 loop: CSARVGEQFF. CDR3 nucleotide sequence: TGCAGTGCTAGAGTAGGTGAGCAGTTCTTC.

The chain links TRBV2 to TRBJ2-7; D not resolved. V shed 8 bases and J shed 6 bases, with 11 bases lying between them. Germline assignment: CDR1 SNHLY and CDR2 FYNNEI. The CDR3 extends over 11 amino acids. The CDR3 protein is CASGPVSEQYF. The CDR3 DNA reads as TGTGCCAGCGGACCAGTCTCCGAGCAGTACTTC.

J is TRBJ2-1 and V is TRBV29-1; the D gene could be TRBD1 or TRBD2 (5 bases each). V shed 6 bases and J shed 3 bases, with 15 bases lying between them. Germline CDR1 and CDR2: SQVTM and ANQGSEA. This CDR3 has 14 amino acids. The CDR3 sequence: CSVIRDESYNEQFF. The CDR3 DNA follows: TGCAGCGTCATCCGGGACGAGAGCTACAATGAGCAGTTCTTC.

The rearrangement joins TRBV5-6 to TRBJ2-3; D tentatively fits TRBD1 or TRBD2 (5 bases each). Per germline, CDR1 SGHDT and CDR2 YYEEEE. The CDR3 spans 13 residues. Trimming removed 0 bases from V and 14 bases from J, with 16 bases in between. CDR3 bases: TGTGCCAGCAGCTTGGGAGGTGGGGACGCTGCGTATTTT. Translated, it gives CASSLGGGDAAYF.

This rearrangement joins TRBV20-1 to TRBJ1-1; unclear D gene. The germline CDR1 and CDR2 sequences are DFQATT and SNEGSKA (reference sequence). The CDR3 runs to 14 residues. Trimming took 1 base from V and 0 from J, leaving 9 bases between them. In DNA form, the CDR3 reads TGCAGTGCTAGAGGCCACCCCTTGAACACTGAAGCTTTCTTT. Protein: CSARGHPLNTEAFF.

The V and J genes are TRBV6-4 and TRBJ2-3; TRBD2 agrees at 8 bases. Germline CDR1 reads MRHNA; CDR2 reads SNTAGT. Germline trimming cut 8 bases from V and 1 base from J; bases unmatched to any gene: 2. The length of the CDR3 is 13 residues. The CDR3 coding sequence is TGTGCCAGCGGTAGCGGGGGCACAGATACGCAGTATTTT. It encodes CASGSGGTDTQYF.

CDR3 nucleotide sequence: TGTGCCAGCAGCTTAGCGGAAGGGCAGGGAGCAGATACGCAGTATTTT. Encoded protein: CASSLAEGQGADTQYF. This sequence joins TRBV7-9 and TRBJ2-3, with D perhaps given as TRBD1 or TRBD2 (5 bases each). Germline CDR1 reads SEHNR; CDR2 reads FQNEAQ (reference sequence). This CDR3 region has 16 residues. Trimming removed 0 bases from V and 4 bases from J, with 14 bases in between.

The rearrangement links TRBV9 to TRBJ2-3, with D perhaps given as TRBD1 or TRBD2 (6 bases each). V was cut by 3 bases and J by 4 bases, with 15 bases left in between. Germline lookup yields CDR1 SGDLS and CDR2 YYNGEE. The CDR3 loop spans 15 amino acids. The CDR3 is CASSDRDWGADTQYF. The DNA for the CDR3 is TGTGCCAGCAGCGACAGGGACTGGGGGGCAGATACGCAGTATTTT.

The rearrangement joins TRBV5-6 to TRBJ2-1; a weak D match, TRBD2 (5 bases). This CDR3 has 17 residues. V lost 3 bases and J 0 bases, leaving 16 bases between the germline ends. CDR1 and CDR2 (germline): SGHDT, YYEEEE. CDR3 region: CASSSPDPGSSYNEQFF. The CDR3, as DNA: TGTGCCAGCAGCTCCCCCGACCCGGGAAGCTCCTACAATGAGCAGTTCTTC.